The 5 T cell receptor beta chains reported below all come from one sample, sequenced in a study of breast tumors, draining lymph nodes, adjacent tissues. TCRdb passed the multiplex PCR reads through MiXCR, listing each CDR3 protein once. The table has about 63,000 distinct CDR3 sequences, approximately 57% seen once. The specimen sequenced was breast tumor tissue. Every receptor here comes from a female donor with breast cancer. Some clones in this sample may be carry-over from other donors' samples.

The CDR3 bases are TGTGCCAGCAGTGTAACCATAGCGGGGGGAGAGACCCAGTACTTC. It yields the protein CASSVTIAGGETQYF. V gene TRBV2 combines with J gene TRBJ2-5, with TRBD2 matching 10 bases. Germline V gene data show CDR1 as SNHLY and CDR2 as FYNNEI. The CDR3 runs 15 residues. Trimming took 4 bases from V and 4 from J; bases not matched to a gene: 6. The full variable domain, in which reference TRBV2 and TRBJ2-5 provide the parts outside the CDR3, is EPEVTQTPSHQVTQMGQEVILRCVPISNHLYFYWYRQILGQKVEFLVSFYNNEISEKSEIFDDQFSVERPDGSNFTLKIRSTKLEDSAMYFCASSVTIAGGETQYFGPGTRLLVL.

By frequency in the sample, this clonotype is medium-sized. The rearrangement joins TRBV2 to TRBJ2-5; D is perhaps TRBD2 (6 bases). The V end lost 8 bases, the J end lost 2 bases, and 18 bases lay between the germline ends. The germline gives CDR1 SNHLY, CDR2 FYNNEI. This CDR3 has 15 residues. The chain's CDR3 is CASVPPGTYQETQYF. CDR3 nucleotide sequence: TGTGCCAGCGTCCCCCCCGGGACTTATCAAGAGACCCAGTACTTC.

This clonotype showed up many times. CDR3 region: CASSLLASYNEQFF. Written as DNA, the CDR3 is TGTGCCAGCAGCTTATTGGCCTCCTACAATGAGCAGTTCTTC. The genes are TRBV7-2 and TRBJ2-1; D is ambiguous. Looked up from germline, CDR1 is SGHTA and CDR2 is FQGNSA. This CDR3 has 14 residues. V was trimmed by 2 bases and J by 0 bases, leaving 5 bases between them.

This clonotype occurred many times. The gene calls are TRBV29-1 and TRBJ2-3, with D tentatively TRBD1 (6 bases). V was shortened by 3 bases and J by 1 base, with 8 bases between the two germline ends. The CDR3 is 13 residues long. CDR1 is SQVTM and CDR2 is ANQGSEA in the germline V gene. CDR3 nucleotides: TGCAGCGTTGAGGCAGGGGGCACAGATACGCAGTATTTT. As protein: CSVEAGGTDTQYF.

V usage is TRBV29-1 and J usage is TRBJ1-2; D call uncertain. The germline V and J ends were trimmed by 4 bases and 9 bases, with 9 bases remaining between them. This CDR3 is 10 amino acids long. Germline V lookup: CDR1 SQVTM, CDR2 ANQGSEA. The CDR3 region is CSVGEGRYTF. In DNA form, the CDR3 reads TGCAGCGTTGGCGAGGGTCGCTACACCTTC.